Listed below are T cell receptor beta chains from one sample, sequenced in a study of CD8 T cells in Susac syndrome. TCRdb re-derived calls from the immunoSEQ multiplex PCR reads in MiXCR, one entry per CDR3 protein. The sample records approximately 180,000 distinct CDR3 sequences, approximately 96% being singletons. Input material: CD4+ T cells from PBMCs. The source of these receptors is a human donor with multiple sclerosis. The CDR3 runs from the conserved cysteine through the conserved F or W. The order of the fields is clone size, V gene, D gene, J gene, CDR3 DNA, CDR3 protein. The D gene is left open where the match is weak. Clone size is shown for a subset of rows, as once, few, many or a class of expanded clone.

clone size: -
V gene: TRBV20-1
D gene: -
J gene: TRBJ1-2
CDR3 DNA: TGCAGTGCTCAGGGAATCTCTGGCTACACCTTC
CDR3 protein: CSAQGISGYTF

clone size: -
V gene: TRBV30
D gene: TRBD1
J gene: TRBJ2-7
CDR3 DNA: TGTGCCTGGACCATTGGGGGGACAGGGGTGTACGAGCAGTACTTC
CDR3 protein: CAWTIGGTGVYEQYF

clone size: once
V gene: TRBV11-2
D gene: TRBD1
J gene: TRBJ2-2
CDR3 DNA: TGTGCCAGCAGCTCCGGGACAGTCACCGGGGAGCTGTTTTTT
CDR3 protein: CASSSGTVTGELFF

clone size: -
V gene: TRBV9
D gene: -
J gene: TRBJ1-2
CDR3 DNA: TGTGCCAGCGGGGGTCCACGAGGGTATGGCTACACCTTC
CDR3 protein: CASGGPRGYGYTF

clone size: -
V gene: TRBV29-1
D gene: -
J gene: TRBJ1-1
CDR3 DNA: TGCAGCGTTGAGGCACAACCGGGGGGTGTGGCTGAAGCTTTCTTT
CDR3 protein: CSVEAQPGGVAEAFF

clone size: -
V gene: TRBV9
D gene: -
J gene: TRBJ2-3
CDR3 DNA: TGTGCCAGCTCACGATCCGGGGGCAGAGGGGAAGATACGCAGTATTTT
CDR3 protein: CASSRSGGRGEDTQYF

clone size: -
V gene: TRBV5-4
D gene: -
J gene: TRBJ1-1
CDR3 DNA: TGTGCCAGCAGCTTGGAGGGGTGGGGCACTGAAGCTTTCTTT
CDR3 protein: CASSLEGWGTEAFF

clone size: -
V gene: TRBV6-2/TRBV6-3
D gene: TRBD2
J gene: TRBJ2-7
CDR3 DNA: TGTGCCAGCAGTTACCCCTTGGGGGGGGCCTACGAGCAGTACTTC
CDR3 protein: CASSYPLGGAYEQYF

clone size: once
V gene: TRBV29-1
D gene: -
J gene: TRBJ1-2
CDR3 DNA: TGCAGCGTTGTTCAATTGGGGAACTATGGCTACACCTTC
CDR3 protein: CSVVQLGNYGYTF

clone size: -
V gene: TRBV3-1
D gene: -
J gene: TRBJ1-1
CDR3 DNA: TGTGCCAGCAGCCTACAGGATGAAGCTTTCTTT
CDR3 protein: CASSLQDEAFF

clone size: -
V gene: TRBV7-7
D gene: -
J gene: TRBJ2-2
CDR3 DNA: TGTGCTAGCAGCCAACGGCCGAGAGGCACCGGGGAGCTGTTTTTT
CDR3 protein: CASSQRPRGTGELFF

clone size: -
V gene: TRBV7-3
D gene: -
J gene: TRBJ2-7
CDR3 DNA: TGTGCCAGCAGCTTTGACGGAACCTACGAGCAGTACTTC
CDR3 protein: CASSFDGTYEQYF

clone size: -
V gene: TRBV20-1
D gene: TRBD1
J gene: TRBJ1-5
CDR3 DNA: TGCAGTGCCAGGACAGGGCTGGGTCAGCCCCAGCATTTT
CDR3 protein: CSARTGLGQPQHF

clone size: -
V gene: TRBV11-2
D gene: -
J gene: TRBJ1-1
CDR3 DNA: TGTGCCAGCAGCTTACGACTGGGGGGCGGCACTGAAGCTTTCTTT
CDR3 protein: CASSLRLGGGTEAFF

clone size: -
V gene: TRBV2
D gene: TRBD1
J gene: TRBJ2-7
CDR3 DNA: TGTGCCAGCAGCTCCGGGACAGGTCCCTACGAGCAGTACTTC
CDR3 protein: CASSSGTGPYEQYF

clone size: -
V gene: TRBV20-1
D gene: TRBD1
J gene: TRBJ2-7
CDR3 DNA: TGCAGTGCTCCCGACAGGGCCGGGAACGAGCAGTACTTC
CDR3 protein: CSAPDRAGNEQYF

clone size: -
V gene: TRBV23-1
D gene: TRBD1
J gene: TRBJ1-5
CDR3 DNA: TGCGCCAGCAGTCTGGGAGAGGGGGCAAATCAGCCCCAGCATTTT
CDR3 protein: CASSLGEGANQPQHF

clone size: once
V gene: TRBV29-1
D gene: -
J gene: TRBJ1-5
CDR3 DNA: TGCAGCGTTGCGGGGATCAATCAGCCCCAGCATTTT
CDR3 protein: CSVAGINQPQHF

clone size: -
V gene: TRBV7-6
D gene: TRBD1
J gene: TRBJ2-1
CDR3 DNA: TGTGCCAGCAGCTTAGGCCTCGGGACAGTTAACAATGAGCAGTTCTTC
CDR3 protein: CASSLGLGTVNNEQFF

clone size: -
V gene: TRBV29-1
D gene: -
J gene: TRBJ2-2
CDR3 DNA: TGCAGCGTTGGACTGGGGGTATCGAACACCGGGGAGCTGTTTTTT
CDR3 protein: CSVGLGVSNTGELFF

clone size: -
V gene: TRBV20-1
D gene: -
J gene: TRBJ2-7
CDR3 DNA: TGCAGTGCTACATCACCGGGGCTTGGGGACTACGAGCAGTACTTC
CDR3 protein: CSATSPGLGDYEQYF

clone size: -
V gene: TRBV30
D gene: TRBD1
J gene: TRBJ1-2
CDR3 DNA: TGTGCCTGGAGTGTACCCTCCCCGGGGGACAGATCCAATGGCTACACCTTC
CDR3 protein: CAWSVPSPGDRSNGYTF

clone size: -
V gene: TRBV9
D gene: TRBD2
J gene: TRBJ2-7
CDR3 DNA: TGTGCCAGCAGCCGGGGAGGGACCCACTCCTACGAGCAGTACTTC
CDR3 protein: CASSRGGTHSYEQYF

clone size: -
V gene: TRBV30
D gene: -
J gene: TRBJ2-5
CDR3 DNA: TGTGCCTGGAGTTTCTCAGGGTATGAGACCCAGTACTTC
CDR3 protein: CAWSFSGYETQYF

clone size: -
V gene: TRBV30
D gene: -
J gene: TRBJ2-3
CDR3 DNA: TGTGCCTGGAGCCACTCCGGTACGCAGTATTTT
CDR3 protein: CAWSHSGTQYF

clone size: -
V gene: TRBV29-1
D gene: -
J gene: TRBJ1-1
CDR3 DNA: TGCAGCGGGAGGGTCGCACTGAACACTGAAGCTTTCTTT
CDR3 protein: CSGRVALNTEAFF

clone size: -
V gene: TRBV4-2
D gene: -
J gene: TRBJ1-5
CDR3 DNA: TGTGCCAGCAGCCAAGATAAGGTGGGGCATCAGCCCCAGCATTTT
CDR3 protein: CASSQDKVGHQPQHF

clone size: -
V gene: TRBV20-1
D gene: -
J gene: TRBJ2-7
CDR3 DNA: TGCAGTGCTAGACAGGGTAGCCACGAGCAGTACTTC
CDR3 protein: CSARQGSHEQYF

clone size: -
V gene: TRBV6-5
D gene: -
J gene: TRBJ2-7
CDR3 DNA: TGTGCCAGCAGTGAGTTCAGGGACAAGCAGTACTTC
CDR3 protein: CASSEFRDKQYF